The 24 T cell receptor delta chains given below trace back to one sample, sequenced in a study of γδ T cells in repeated Plasmodium falciparum infection. Gammadelta T cells were flow-sorted from PBMC into Vgamma9/Vdelta2+ and Vdelta2-negative populations for bulk analysis. TCRdb processed the multiplex PCR reads again with the CATT caller. The sample contains 93,000 or so delta-chain clones, over 0.75% of which appear only once. Input material: gamma-delta T cells from blood. These receptors all come from a pool of human donors (malaria-infected and uninfected, not separated).

This clone was observed at least ten times. The sample holds other DNA sequences that translate to the same CDR3. The gene calls are TRDV1 and TRDJ1, with D tentatively TRDD3 (6 bases). The CDR3 has 14 residues. Germline V CDR1 and CDR2: TSWWSYY, QGS. Trimming stripped 8 bases from V and 0 bases from J, with 13 bases between. CDR3 amino acids: CALKSGDNTDKLIF. CDR3 DNA: TGTGCTCTTAAGTCTGGGGACAACACCGATAAACTCATCTTT.

As regards this clone: This is likely an artifact of a read error, given a far larger clone one base away. Other nucleotide sequences from this sample produce the same CDR3. This chain uses TRDV2 with TRDJ1; TRDD3 matches 7 bases. TCRdb is silent on the J gene; assignment here came from matching the DNA to germline. This CDR3 contains 25 residues. Germline V gives CDR1 GEAIGNYY, CDR2 EKD. The V and J ends lost 1 base and 2 bases, in that order; junction bases with no gene match: 36. The CDR3 DNA sequence: TGTGCCTGTGACACTTCCTGCTTCAGACTGGGGACTCACGCATCCAGCCGAACCAATACCGATAAACTCATCTTT. Its protein product is CACDTSCFRLGTHASSRTNTDKLIF.

This clone has at least ten counts. J is TRDJ1 and V is TRDV1, with TRDD3 matching 9 bases. Germline assignment: CDR1 TSWWSYY and CDR2 QGS. V trimming: 6 bases; J trimming: 0 bases; junction bases outside the gene matches: 17. CDR3 length equals 19 residues. The CDR3, as DNA: TGTGCTCTTGGAGGACCGGGGGGGGATACCCACATTTACACCGATAAACTCATCTTT. This gives the protein CALGGPGGDTHIYTDKLIF.

This clone was detected ten times or more. Since a far larger clone is one base different, this is likely a read error. The sample carries other DNA sequences with the same CDR3. The chain recombines TRDV2 with TRDJ1; tentative D call: TRDD3 (5 bases). Trimming removed 0 bases at V and 8 bases at J, with 21 bases between. CDR1 is GEAIGNYY and CDR2 is EKD in the germline V gene. There are 16 residues in the CDR3. CDR3 region: CACDTVSRTGDDKLIF. CDR3 nucleotide sequence: TGTGCCTGTGACACCGTATCCCGTACTGGAGACGACAAACTCATCTTT.

A word on this clone: The protein recorded in TCRdb matches a much larger clone and deviates from this DNA's translation at residue 7, suggesting a read error; the protein here is obtained by translating the DNA. V gene TRDV1 combines with J gene TRDJ1; 7 bases match TRDD3. J gave up 3 bases and V 1 base, and 26 bases lay outside the gene matches. There are 22 residues in the CDR3. Germline-derived CDR1 and CDR2 are TSWWSYY and QGS. Here the CDR3 reads CALGEQIRWLGSYWGLPDKLIF. For the CDR3, the DNA is TGTGCTCTTGGGGAACAAATTCGATGGTTGGGTTCATACTGGGGATTACCCGATAAACTCATCTTT.

A remark on this clone: This likely came from a read error, as a far larger clone is one base away. The same CDR3 also results from other DNA sequences found in this sample. The chain combines TRDV2 with TRDJ1; TRDD3 matches 8 bases. The V gene's germline CDR1 is GEAIGNYY and CDR2 EKD. This CDR3 region has 16 residues. J was trimmed by 1 base and V by 6 bases; bases with no gene match: 12. CDR3 nucleotides: TGTGCCTGTTCTACTGGGGATACACAGTGCACCGATAAACTCATCTTT. It is translated as CACSTGDTQCTDKLIF.

A note on this clone: A far larger clone is one nucleotide away, so this likely arose from a read error. Other nucleotide sequences in the sample specify the same CDR3. The chain joins TRDV2 to TRDJ1; the match to TRDD3 covers 8 bases. TCRdb offers no J gene call, so here the DNA was matched to germline to obtain one. With V trimmed by 0 bases and J by 0 bases, 14 bases remained unmatched. From germline, CDR1 is GEAIGNYY and CDR2 EKD. CDR3 size: 19 residues. The CDR3 here is CACDTVGSVVGDHTDKLIF. In nucleotides, the CDR3 is TGTGCCTGTGACACCGTGGGCAGTGTGGTGGGGGATCACACCGATAAACTCATCTTT.

This clone was recorded at least ten times. The translation of this DNA and the TCRdb protein of a much larger clone differ at residue 16, probably owing to a read error; the protein shown here is translated from the DNA. The chain has TRDV2 and TRDJ3, with 9 bases identical to TRDD3. The J gene, absent from TCRdb, was called here by matching the DNA to germline. Germline V gives CDR1 GEAIGNYY, CDR2 EKD. This CDR3 comprises 21 residues. The CDR3 spells CACDTDYLTGIRAWDARQMFF. The CDR3 nucleotides are TGTGCCTGTGACACCGATTACTTAACGGGGATACGCGCCTGGGACGCCCGACAGATGTTTTTC.

Remarks on this clone: This likely came from a read error, as a far larger clone is one base away. Other DNA variants within this sample encode the same CDR3. The CDR3 loop is CACDTLITGGDHTDKLIF. CDR3 nucleotides: TGTGCCTGTGACACCTTGATTACCGGGGGGGACCACACCGATAAACTCATCTTT. The J gene is TRDJ1, the V gene TRDV2, with D possibly TRDD3 on 6 matching bases. The CDR3 extends over 18 amino acids. V lost 0 bases, J lost 0 bases, and 19 bases lay in between. CDR1 is GEAIGNYY and CDR2 is EKD in the germline V gene.

This clone has ten or more counts. The genes are TRDV1 and TRDJ1; possible D gene TRDD3, 9 bases. The CDR3 is made up of 20 amino acids. With 8 bases removed from V and 0 bases from J, the gap between germline ends came to 31 bases. Germline assignment: CDR1 TSWWSYY and CDR2 QGS. The DNA for the CDR3 is TGTGCTCTTTGGTGCCCGAGACTTCCTACTGGGGGAACGTACACCGATAAACTCATCTTT. It translates to CALWCPRLPTGGTYTDKLIF.

In the case of this clone: A read error likely explains why the TCRdb protein, taken from a much larger clone, differs from this DNA's translation at residue 10; the protein shown is translated from the DNA. In nucleotides, the CDR3 is TGTGCCTGTGACACCGGGGACCAGTACGCCGATAAACTCATCTTT. The encoded protein is CACDTGDQYADKLIF. The genes are TRDV2 and TRDJ1; maybe TRDD3 (5 bases). Since TCRdb gives no J gene, matching the DNA to germline was used here to assign it. Per germline, CDR1 GEAIGNYY and CDR2 EKD. Trimming removed 0 bases at V and 3 bases at J, with 13 bases between. This CDR3 has 15 residues.

Turning to this clone: This is likely an artifact of a read error, given a far larger clone one base away. This same CDR3 is encoded by further DNA sequences in the sample. This sequence joins TRDV2 and TRDJ1; 11 bases fit TRDD3. TCRdb offers no J gene call, so here the DNA was matched to germline to obtain one. There are 19 residues in the CDR3. Looked up from germline, CDR1 is GEAIGNYY and CDR2 is EKD. The CDR3 reads CACDTVRLGDTQSTDKLIF. The CDR3 nucleotides read TGTGCCTGTGACACCGTGCGGTTGGGGGATACGCAGTCCACCGACAAACTCATCTTT.

Regarding this clone: TCRdb shows a much larger clone's protein in place of this DNA's translation, and the two differ at residue 9, likely through a read error; the protein shown is translated from the DNA. CDR3 sequence (DNA): TGTGCCGCGACCATTCCTACGTGGGGTAACGACGATAAACTCATCTTT. Its translation: CAATIPTWGNDDKLIF. V and J are TRDV3 and TRDJ1; 7 nucleotides match TRDD2. The J gene, left out of TCRdb, was set here by checking the DNA against germline. V shed 5 bases and J 4 bases; nucleotides not matched to a gene: 19. Germline values: CDR1 TVYSNPD, CDR2 GDNSRS (reference sequence). CDR3 length: 16 amino acids.

In regard to this clone: The protein in TCRdb stems from a much larger clone and differs at residue 6 from this DNA's translation, likely a read error; here the protein is translated from the DNA. The chain couples TRDV1 to TRDJ1; possible D gene TRDD2, 5 bases. This CDR3 region has 16 residues. Germline V gene data show CDR1 as TSWWSYY and CDR2 as QGS. V gave up 4 bases and J gave up 6 bases, with 21 bases separating them. The chain's CDR3 is CALGGRGGNFPHKLIF. DNA for the CDR3: TGTGCTCTTGGGGGACGGGGCGGGAACTTCCCCCATAAACTCATCTTT.

This clone was counted many times. One base separates it from a far larger clone, so it is likely a read error. Other nucleotide sequences in the sample specify the same CDR3. The chain has TRDV3 and TRDJ1, with 13 bases that match TRDD3. The CDR3 covers 23 residues. Germline V gene sequence: CDR1 TVYSNPD, CDR2 GDNSRS (reference sequence). The CDR3 loop reads CAFPTGFPRPHWGIRSYTDKLIF. For the CDR3, the DNA is TGTGCCTTCCCCACCGGGTTCCCGAGGCCCCACTGGGGGATACGCTCGTACACTGATAAACTCATCTTT.

Concerning this clone: Translating this DNA gives a protein that differs at residue 15 from the TCRdb one, which belongs to a much larger clone; a read error is likely, and the protein shown is this translation. The chain combines TRDV2 with TRDJ1, with 13 bases matching TRDD3. In the absence of a J gene in TCRdb, the DNA was matched to germline to assign it here. Germline V gene sequence: CDR1 GEAIGNYY, CDR2 EKD. The CDR3 extends over 18 amino acids. The CDR3 bases are TGTGCCTGTGACACCATTATACTGGGGGATACGCGCTCCGATAGACTCATCTTT. Its protein is CACDTIILGDTRSDRLIF.

In this sample, this clone turned up many times. The chain links TRDV2 to TRDJ1; maybe TRDD3 (6 bases). CDR3 length: 17 residues. V lost 0 bases, J lost 4 bases, and 20 bases lay in between. Germline-derived CDR1 and CDR2 are GEAIGNYY and EKD. DNA for the CDR3: TGTGCCTGTGACACCGCGTCTGGGGCCCCGCCGGACGATAAACTCATCTTT. Its translation is CACDTASGAPPDDKLIF.

Remarks on this clone: TCRdb's protein for this DNA is that of a much larger clone and differs from the translation at residue 3, likely a read error; the protein shown is the DNA translation. This chain links TRDV1 with TRDJ1, with 8 positions matching TRDD3. TCRdb offers no J gene call, so here the DNA was matched to germline to obtain one. Germline-derived CDR1 and CDR2 are TSWWSYY and QGS. The length of the CDR3 is 18 residues. CDR3 protein: CAPGERIAGDRYTDKLIF. The CDR3 nucleotides read TGTGCTCCTGGGGAACGTATTGCGGGGGATAGATACACCGATAAACTCATCTTT.

Worth noting for this clone: This DNA's translation and the protein TCRdb lists, from a much larger clone, do not match at residue 17, likely due to a read error; the protein shown is translated from the DNA. The V gene corresponds to TRDV2; no J gene was called; the table's D call of TRDD3 was not tested on the DNA. The CDR3 totals 19 residues. Germline CDR1 GEAIGNYY, CDR2 EKD. CDR3 protein: CACDTVGGESSWDTRQTFF. CDR3 nucleotide sequence: TGTGCCTGTGACACCGTTGGGGGGGAAAGCTCCTGGGACACCCGACAGACGTTTTTC.

Only a few counts were recorded for this clone. The amino acid sequence in TCRdb belongs to a much larger clone and departs from this DNA's translation at residue 15, likely a sequencing read error; the sequence shown is translated from the DNA. There is no J gene call, but TRDV1 is given as the V gene; the tabulated D call, TRDD3, remains unverified against the DNA. The CDR3 is made up of 17 amino acids. CDR1 and CDR2 (germline): TSWWSYY, QGS. The DNA for the CDR3 is TGTGCTCTTGGGACCGCTTCCTTCTGGGGGAGACACGATAAACCCATCTTT. Amino acids: CALGTASFWGRHDKPIF.

This clone was picked up a small number of times. The TCRdb record carries a much larger clone's protein, which differs from this DNA's translation at residues 3 and 14; a read error is the likely cause, and the protein listed here is the DNA translation. The chain recombines TRDV2 with TRDJ1; 10 bases match TRDD3. The CDR3 is made up of 18 amino acids. Per germline, CDR1 GEAIGNYY and CDR2 EKD. The CDR3 is CAYDTVGMGDTRISELIF. CDR3 nucleotide sequence: TGTGCCTATGACACCGTCGGGATGGGGGATACCCGTATCAGCGAGCTCATCTTT.

A remark on this clone: TCRdb's entry gives the protein of a much larger clone, which mismatches this DNA's translation at residue 6, likely from a read error; the protein reported here is translated from the DNA. The chain carries TRDV2 and TRDJ3, with 13 bases matching TRDD3. The J gene was not available in TCRdb and was assigned here by matching the DNA to germline segments. With V trimmed by 3 bases and J by 1 base, 11 bases remained unmatched. The V gene's germline CDR1 is GEAIGNYY and CDR2 EKD. This CDR3 is 21 amino acids long. The DNA of the CDR3 is TGTGCCTGTGACCCAACACTGGGGGATACGGGAGCGTCCTGGGACACCCGACAGATGTTTTTC. This gives the protein CACDPTLGDTGASWDTRQMFF.

Concerning this clone: TCRdb's entry gives the protein of a much larger clone, which mismatches this DNA's translation at residue 16, likely from a read error; the protein reported here is translated from the DNA. The chain joins TRDV1 to TRDJ1; TRDD3 aligns across 9 bases. There are 19 residues in the CDR3. Germline assignment: CDR1 TSWWSYY and CDR2 QGS. CDR3 in amino acids: CALGNCILQIPGDTDRLIF. The CDR3 region has the DNA TGTGCTCTTGGGAACTGTATCCTACAGATACCGGGGGATACCGATAGACTCATCTTT.

The table lists this clone with a few counts. TCRdb pairs this DNA with a much larger clone's protein that differs at residue 15, likely a read error; the protein shown was translated from the DNA. The chain uses TRDV1 and TRDJ1; 7 bases are shared with TRDD2. Here the J gene was assigned by germline matching of the DNA, as TCRdb has none. Germline lookup yields CDR1 TSWWSYY and CDR2 QGS. The CDR3 is made up of 19 amino acids. The CDR3 DNA reads as TGTGCTCTTGGGACCTCTATTCCTACAGTGTGGGAGTACACCGGTAAACTCATCTTT. Its protein is CALGTSIPTVWEYTGKLIF.